These T cell receptor beta chains were read from a single sample in a study of cytomegalovirus exposure and HLA in healthy donors. Data came from immunoSEQ multiplex PCR; TCRdb stores just in-frame clones and leaves some out. The sample lists approximately 170,000 clones; approximately 80% were seen once. The specimen was PBMCs. These receptors were collected from a woman aged 18-30 years in good health and CMV-seronegative. Both conserved end residues are trimmed from each CDR3. A D gene is named only where the DNA matches it firmly.

V,J,D,CDR3
TRBV4-3,TRBJ2-1,TRBD2,ASSQDGLAGGYNEQF
TRBV15,TRBJ1-4,TRBD1,ATSTGQGYEKLF
TRBV7-9,TRBJ2-3,NA,ASSLGSGALLTDTQY
TRBV7-9,TRBJ2-5,NA,ASTKGQVSGETQY
TRBV30,TRBJ1-1,NA,AWSAPGGSPWNTEAF
TRBV4-3,TRBJ2-7,TRBD2,ASSQVAAGGEGYEQY
TRBV15,TRBJ1-5,NA,ATSRDLRGSQPQH
TRBV5-8,TRBJ1-2,NA,ASSLIRERANYGYT
TRBV6-5,TRBJ2-7,NA,ASRRGTFYKQY
TRBV9,TRBJ2-1,NA,ASSVAVIGQEQF
TRBV5-4,TRBJ2-3,TRBD2,ASSPTSGRTDTQY
TRBV7-2,TRBJ2-7,TRBD2,ASSPRRLAGREQY
TRBV9,TRBJ2-1,TRBD2,ASSVSSGRAGNEQF
TRBV4-2,TRBJ1-1,NA,ASSQDNDRNTEAF
TRBV10-3,TRBJ2-2,NA,ATRGVMNTGELF
TRBV25-1,TRBJ2-5,TRBD1,ASNSDRGLTQY
TRBV2,TRBJ1-1,NA,ASSVEENTEAF
TRBV25-1,TRBJ2-3,TRBD2,ASSGPEGGSRDTQY
TRBV4-1,TRBJ2-7,TRBD1,ASSPGQGPRPYEQY
TRBV7-2,TRBJ2-1,TRBD1,ASSLNLQGARYNEQF
TRBV5-6,TRBJ2-5,NA,ASSLGRRGETQY
TRBV7-2,TRBJ2-3,TRBD2,ASSTPTAGRNFDTQY
TRBV28,TRBJ2-7,TRBD1,ASSLTGFSYEQY
TRBV9,TRBJ2-1,NA,ASSVSAGSYNEQF
TRBV28,TRBJ1-2,NA,ASSHRQAQTFGYGYT
TRBV11-3,TRBJ2-7,TRBD1,ASSLGQGPLDEQY
TRBV18,TRBJ2-1,TRBD1,ASSPSTDRGSEQF
TRBV7-3,TRBJ2-2,NA,ATNSGNTGELF
TRBV19,TRBJ1-1,NA,ASSIGQGVTEAF
TRBV29-1,TRBJ1-1,TRBD1,SVRDRENTEAF
TRBV5-4,TRBJ2-2,TRBD2,ASSLRTSGTGELF
TRBV6-1,TRBJ1-3,NA,ASKTHRDTIY
TRBV4-1,TRBJ1-5,NA,ASSQDFQNRLNQPQH
TRBV19,TRBJ2-7,NA,ASSLRREPSEQY
TRBV21-1,TRBJ2-4,NA,ASSKHTFSGRNGTKNIQY
TRBV4-1,TRBJ1-2,NA,ASSPTGPPPYGYT
TRBV5-1,TRBJ1-2,NA,ASSADRDGYT
TRBV19,TRBJ1-5,NA,ASSITGGGQPQH
TRBV4-1,TRBJ1-1,NA,ASSQMGSTGGRNTEAF
TRBV11-2,TRBJ2-5,NA,ASSYRRDTQETQY
TRBV11-2,TRBJ2-3,NA,ASSSVRADTQY
TRBV28,TRBJ2-3,TRBD2,ASSLRLAGPMTTDTQY
TRBV28,TRBJ2-2,TRBD2,ASRDSSGSLSAGELF
TRBV27,TRBJ2-7,NA,ASSRGTPEQY
TRBV2,TRBJ2-2,TRBD1,ASSDRGPDTGELF
TRBV4-3,TRBJ1-1,NA,ASSQDRGGGTEAF
TRBV6-1,TRBJ1-1,TRBD1,ASSAPTGGAGNTEAF
TRBV9,TRBJ2-2,TRBD1,ASSLQGVNTGELF
TRBV4-3,TRBJ2-1,TRBD2,ASSLAGDTYNEQF
TRBV27,NA,TRBD2,ASSYKRDSYEQY
TRBV4-1,TRBJ2-1,TRBD2,ASSQGQGGLAGGIHEQF
TRBV6-6,TRBJ1-4,NA,ASRQTREATNEKLF
TRBV4-2,TRBJ1-4,NA,ASSARLRATNEKLF
TRBV7-2,TRBJ1-5,NA,ASSLGLINQPQH
TRBV4-1,TRBJ1-5,TRBD1,ASSPGGFQPQH
TRBV11-3,TRBJ2-3,NA,ASSLQDTQY
TRBV11-1,TRBJ2-1,TRBD2,ASSFRTSGSNEQF
TRBV5-1,TRBJ2-7,TRBD2,ASSLSAGTSYEQY
TRBV5-4,TRBJ2-7,TRBD1,ASSTTRQGYEQY
TRBV19,TRBJ2-7,TRBD1,ASSSATGAYEQY